This T cell receptor (beta chain) was sequenced in a study of T cell responses to AZD1222 COVID-19 vaccine. Study outcomes and limitations: Variant regions that are unmutated are reportedly the target of nearly half of spike-specific TCRs.

TCRdb's table, derived via immunoSEQ multiplex PCR, lists solely in-frame clones and lacks some. The data show about 110,000 clones, around 92% seen once. Worth noting for this clone: Its antigen is undetermined.

The CDR3 covers 15 residues. Germline CDR1 and CDR2: KGHSH and LQKENI. With 3 bases clipped from V and 6 bases from J, the junction kept 7 bases outside the gene matches. This chain connects TRBV18 to TRBJ1-2, with 10 positions matching TRBD1. This TCR derives from an adult in good health. The sample consisted of peripheral blood, taken on day 0 of AZD1222 vaccination. In nucleotides, the CDR3 is TGTGCCAGCTCACCGACTGGACAGGGGGGTAATGGCTACACCTTC. Protein sequence: CASSPTGQGGNGYTF.